This T cell receptor beta chain is drawn from a study of memory B cells and T cells in multiple sclerosis. Study-wide results and caveats: Compartments had unequal clone-set sizes, affecting shared clonotype counts.

The CDR3 consists of 16 residues. V was shortened by 7 bases and J by 1 base, with 19 bases between the two germline ends. Germline CDR1 reads MNHEY; CDR2 reads SMNVEV (reference sequence). Stimulus-free culture yielded autoproliferating CFSE-dim and non-proliferating CFSE-high T cells, each sequenced separately. Approximately 5x10^7 CFSE-labeled PBMCs were cultured less than eight days unstimulated, then replicate wells were pooled. The PBMCs received approximately 0.5 uM CFSE and serum-free culture with no added stimuli. The repertoire was sequenced with immunoSEQ multiplex PCR; TCRdb's copy has only in-frame clones and lacks some. The table lists under 50,000 clones, 82% of them singletons. This clone was seen only once. What it binds is not known.

V is TRBV27 and J is TRBJ1-1, with D perhaps TRBD1 (5 bases). The material sequenced was PBMCs from blood kept in culture. The source is a human donor with multiple sclerosis. The CDR3 DNA reads as TGTGCCAGCAACCGGGGACGGCTTGGAAAGAACACTGAAGCTTTCTTT. It encodes CASNRGRLGKNTEAFF.